This T cell receptor beta chain derives from a study of radiation and T cells in renal cell carcinoma. Study summary: Nephrectomy followed 15 Gy stereotactic body radiation by 4 weeks.

The time point denotes: baseline pretreatment blood. Treatment described: 15 Gy SBRT to primary tumor, nephrectomy 4 weeks later. Serial blood draws occurred at baseline and 2 and 4 weeks post-SBRT. TCRdb's copy holds only in-frame clones and misses some; the assay was immunoSEQ multiplex PCR. The sample includes about 150,000 clones, roughly nine tenths seen only once; the top ten take around 4.1%. This clone occurred once. Its specificity is not known. V was clipped by 2 bases and J by 3 bases; unmatched bases: 3. Germline CDR1 MNHNS, CDR2 SASEGT. This CDR3 region has 15 residues. Study-wide points: Pretreatment tumor biopsies were lacking, so baseline clonotypes are unknown. Top tumor clonotypes rose in blood 2 weeks post-radiation, then contracted.

V gene TRBV6-1 combines with J gene TRBJ1-4, with TRBD1 matching over 7 bases. The source material was blood, sampled from a patient whose treatment included radiotherapy and nephrectomy. This receptor was obtained from a woman aged 65 to 85 with renal cell carcinoma. CDR3 sequence reads: CASSEPQGSNEKLFF. DNA for the CDR3: TGTGCCAGCAGTGAACCACAGGGGTCTAATGAAAAACTGTTTTTT.